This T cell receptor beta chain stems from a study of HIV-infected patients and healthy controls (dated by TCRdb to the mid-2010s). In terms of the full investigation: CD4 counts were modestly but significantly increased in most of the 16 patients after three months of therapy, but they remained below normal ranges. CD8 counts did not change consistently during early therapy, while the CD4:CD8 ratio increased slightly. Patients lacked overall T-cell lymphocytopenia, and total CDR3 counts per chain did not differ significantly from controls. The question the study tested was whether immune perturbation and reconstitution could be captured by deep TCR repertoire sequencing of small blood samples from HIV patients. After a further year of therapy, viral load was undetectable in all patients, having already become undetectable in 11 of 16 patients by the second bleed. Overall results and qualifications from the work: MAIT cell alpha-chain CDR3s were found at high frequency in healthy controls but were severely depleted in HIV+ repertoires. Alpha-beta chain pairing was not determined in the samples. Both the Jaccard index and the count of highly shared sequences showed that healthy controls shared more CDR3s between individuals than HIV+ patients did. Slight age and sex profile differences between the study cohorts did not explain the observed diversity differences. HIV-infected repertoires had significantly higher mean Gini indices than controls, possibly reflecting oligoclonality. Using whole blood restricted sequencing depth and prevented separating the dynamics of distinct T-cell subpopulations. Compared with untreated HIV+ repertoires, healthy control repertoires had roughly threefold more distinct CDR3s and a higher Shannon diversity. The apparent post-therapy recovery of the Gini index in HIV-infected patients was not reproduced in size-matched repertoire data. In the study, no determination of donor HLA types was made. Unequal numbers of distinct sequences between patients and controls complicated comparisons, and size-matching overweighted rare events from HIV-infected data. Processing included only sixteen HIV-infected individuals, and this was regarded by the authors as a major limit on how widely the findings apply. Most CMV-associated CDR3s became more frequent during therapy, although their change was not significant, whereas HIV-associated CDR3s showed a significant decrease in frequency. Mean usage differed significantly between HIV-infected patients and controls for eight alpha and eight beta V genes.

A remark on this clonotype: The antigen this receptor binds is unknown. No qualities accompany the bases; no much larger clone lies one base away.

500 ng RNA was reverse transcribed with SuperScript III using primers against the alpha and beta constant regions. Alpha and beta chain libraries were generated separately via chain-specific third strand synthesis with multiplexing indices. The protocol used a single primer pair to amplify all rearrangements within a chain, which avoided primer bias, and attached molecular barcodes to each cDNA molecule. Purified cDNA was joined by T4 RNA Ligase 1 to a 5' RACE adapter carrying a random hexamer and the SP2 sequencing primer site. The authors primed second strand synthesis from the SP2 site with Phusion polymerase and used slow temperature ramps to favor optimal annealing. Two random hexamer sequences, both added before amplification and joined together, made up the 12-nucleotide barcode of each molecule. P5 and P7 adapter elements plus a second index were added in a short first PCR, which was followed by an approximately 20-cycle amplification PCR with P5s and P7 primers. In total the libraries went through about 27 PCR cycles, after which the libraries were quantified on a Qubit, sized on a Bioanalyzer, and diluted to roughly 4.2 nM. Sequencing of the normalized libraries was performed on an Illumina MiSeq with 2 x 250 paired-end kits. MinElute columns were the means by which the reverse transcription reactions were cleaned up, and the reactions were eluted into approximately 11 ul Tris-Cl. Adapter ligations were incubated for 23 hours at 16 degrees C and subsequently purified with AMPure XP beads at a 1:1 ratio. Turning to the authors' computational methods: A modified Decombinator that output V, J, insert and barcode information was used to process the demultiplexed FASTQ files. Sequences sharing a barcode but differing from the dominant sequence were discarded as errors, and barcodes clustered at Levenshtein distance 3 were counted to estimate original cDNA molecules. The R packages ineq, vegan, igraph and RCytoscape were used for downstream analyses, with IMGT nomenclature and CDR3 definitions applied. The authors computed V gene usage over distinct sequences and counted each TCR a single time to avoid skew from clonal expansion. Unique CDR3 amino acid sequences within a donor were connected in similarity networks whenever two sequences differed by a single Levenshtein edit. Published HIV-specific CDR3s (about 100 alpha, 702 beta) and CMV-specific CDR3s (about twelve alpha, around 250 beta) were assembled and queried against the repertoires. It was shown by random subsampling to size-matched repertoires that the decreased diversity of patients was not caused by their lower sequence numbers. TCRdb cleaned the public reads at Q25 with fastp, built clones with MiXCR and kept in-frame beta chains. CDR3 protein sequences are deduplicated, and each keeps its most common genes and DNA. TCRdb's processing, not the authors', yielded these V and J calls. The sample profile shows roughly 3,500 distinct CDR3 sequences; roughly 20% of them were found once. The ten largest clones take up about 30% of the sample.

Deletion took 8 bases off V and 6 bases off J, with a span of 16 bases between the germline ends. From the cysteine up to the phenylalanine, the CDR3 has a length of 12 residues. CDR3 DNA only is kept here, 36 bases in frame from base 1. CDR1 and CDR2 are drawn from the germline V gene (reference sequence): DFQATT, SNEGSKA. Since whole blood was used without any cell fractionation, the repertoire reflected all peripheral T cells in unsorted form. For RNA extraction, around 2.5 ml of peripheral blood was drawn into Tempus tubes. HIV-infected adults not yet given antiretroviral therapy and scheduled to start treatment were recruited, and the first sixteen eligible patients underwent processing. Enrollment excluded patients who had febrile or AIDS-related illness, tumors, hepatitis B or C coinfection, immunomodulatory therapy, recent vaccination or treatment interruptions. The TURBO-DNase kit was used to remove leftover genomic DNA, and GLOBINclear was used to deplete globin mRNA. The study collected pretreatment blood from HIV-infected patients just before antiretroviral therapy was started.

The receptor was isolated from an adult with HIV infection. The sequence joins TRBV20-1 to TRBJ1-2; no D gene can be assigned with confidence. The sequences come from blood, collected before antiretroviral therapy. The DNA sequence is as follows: TGCAGTCCCCTAATGGGTTCAAATGGCTACACCTTC. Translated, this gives CSPLMGSNGYTF.